This TCR beta chain was recorded in a study of blood T cell repertoires in COVID-19. Study-level information: Samples came from the United States, Italy and Spain, spanning acute and convalescent COVID-19. PBMCs, B-cell-depleted T cells, or T cells were the source of the cDNA or gDNA that made up the material.

Original methodology: Reference gene primers were amplified, and this amplification served to estimate nucleated cell counts. TCRdb's table, derived via immunoSEQ multiplex PCR, lists solely in-frame clones and lacks some. The DNA gave D and trimming, while V, J and clone size come from that table. The sample shows 90,000 to 120,000 clones, roughly 84% of them seen only once. CDR1 ENHRY and CDR2 SYGVKD come from the germline V gene. Trimming cost V 6 bases and J 0 bases; bases outside gene matches: 17. The CDR3 consists of 19 residues. The source material was peripheral blood. This receptor was obtained from a human donor in a cohort sampled during active COVID-19. The chain combines TRBV10-3 with TRBJ1-3, with 7 positions matching TRBD1. The CDR3 DNA is TGTGCCATCAGACTAATTACAGGGACAGTCCAAAACTCTGGAAACACCATATATTTT. It is translated as CAIRLITGTVQNSGNTIYF.